Listed below are T cell receptor beta chains from one sample, sequenced in a study of beta chain features in type 1 diabetes. Only in-frame clones appear in the TCRdb table, and some are missing; sequencing was by immunoSEQ multiplex PCR. The repertoire holds around 650,000 clones, with under 15% as singletons. The sequencing input was naive CD4+ T cells from blood. The receptors derive from a man aged 25-45 years with type 1 diabetes. Both conserved end residues are part of each CDR3. The D gene is left open where the match is weak. Clone size, where shown, is once, few, many, or a class for clones that have expanded.

clone_size: few
d_call: .
j_call: TRBJ2-3
v_call: TRBV7-8
cdr3_nt: TGTGCCAGCAGCCTCGTCCCCGGGCCCACGCAGTATTTT
cdr3_aa: CASSLVPGPTQYF

clone_size: .
d_call: TRBD1
j_call: TRBJ2-1
v_call: TRBV28
cdr3_nt: TGTGCCAGCGCAAGTCCCGGGACAGGGGGGTTCTCCTACAATGAGCAGTTCTTC
cdr3_aa: CASASPGTGGFSYNEQFF

clone_size: .
d_call: .
j_call: TRBJ2-5
v_call: TRBV4-2
cdr3_nt: TGTGCCAGCAGCCCCGGGACTCAGCAAGAGACCCAGTACTTC
cdr3_aa: CASSPGTQQETQYF

clone_size: .
d_call: .
j_call: TRBJ2-1
v_call: TRBV5-1
cdr3_nt: TGCGCCAGCAGCTTGGCAACAGGGCGGGACAATGAGCAGTTCTTC
cdr3_aa: CASSLATGRDNEQFF

clone_size: .
d_call: .
j_call: TRBJ1-5
v_call: TRBV28
cdr3_nt: TGTGCCAGCAGTCCAAAGCTCACCACGGCCCCCCAGCCCCAGCATTTT
cdr3_aa: CASSPKLTTAPQPQHF

clone_size: few
d_call: .
j_call: TRBJ1-2
v_call: TRBV9
cdr3_nt: TGTGCCAGCGGACGGACAGAAACTTATGGCTACACCTTC
cdr3_aa: CASGRTETYGYTF

clone_size: .
d_call: TRBD1
j_call: TRBJ1-4
v_call: TRBV2
cdr3_nt: TGTGCCTCCAGGGGGGGGACAGCACAAGGAAAACTGTTTTTT
cdr3_aa: CASRGGTAQGKLFF

clone_size: few
d_call: .
j_call: TRBJ2-1
v_call: TRBV7-7
cdr3_nt: TGTGCCAGCAGCTTAGGGCAGTCCAATGAGCAGTTCTTC
cdr3_aa: CASSLGQSNEQFF

clone_size: .
d_call: .
j_call: TRBJ2-5
v_call: TRBV28
cdr3_nt: TGTGCCAGCAGTCCCGGGACCCCAGTAGGGACCCAGTACTTC
cdr3_aa: CASSPGTPVGTQYF

clone_size: .
d_call: .
j_call: TRBJ1-5
v_call: TRBV30
cdr3_nt: TGTGCCTGGAGTGTGAGGGACGAACAGCCCCAGCATTTT
cdr3_aa: CAWSVRDEQPQHF

clone_size: .
d_call: TRBD2
j_call: TRBJ2-1
v_call: TRBV6-6
cdr3_nt: TGTGCCAGCAGTCGAGCGGGGCTGTACAATGAGCAGTTCTTC
cdr3_aa: CASSRAGLYNEQFF

clone_size: few
d_call: .
j_call: TRBJ1-2
v_call: TRBV11-2
cdr3_nt: TGTGCCAGCAGCCGACCCTATGGCTACACCTTC
cdr3_aa: CASSRPYGYTF

clone_size: .
d_call: .
j_call: TRBJ2-7
v_call: TRBV10-3
cdr3_nt: TGTGCCATCAGTCGCCAGGGGGGCTCCTACGAGCAGTACTTC
cdr3_aa: CAISRQGGSYEQYF

clone_size: .
d_call: TRBD2
j_call: TRBJ2-3
v_call: TRBV6-6
cdr3_nt: TGTGCCAGCAGCGTTAGCGGGGATACCACAGATACGCAGTATTTT
cdr3_aa: CASSVSGDTTDTQYF

clone_size: .
d_call: .
j_call: TRBJ1-1
v_call: TRBV5-1
cdr3_nt: TGCGCCAGCAGCCCATATGCGCGGGACAACATGAACACTGAAGCTTTCTTT
cdr3_aa: CASSPYARDNMNTEAFF

clone_size: .
d_call: TRBD2
j_call: TRBJ2-3
v_call: TRBV30
cdr3_nt: TGTGCCTGGAGTGTAGCCTTTAGCGGGGGAAGCACAGATACGCAGTATTTT
cdr3_aa: CAWSVAFSGGSTDTQYF

clone_size: .
d_call: TRBD1
j_call: TRBJ2-7
v_call: TRBV6-5
cdr3_nt: TGTGCCAGCAGTTTAGGGACAGGGGGTGGGTACGAGCAGTACTTC
cdr3_aa: CASSLGTGGGYEQYF

clone_size: .
d_call: .
j_call: TRBJ1-2
v_call: TRBV7-2
cdr3_nt: TGTGCCAGCAGCTTAGGAGCGGAGTATGGCTACACCTTC
cdr3_aa: CASSLGAEYGYTF

clone_size: few
d_call: .
j_call: TRBJ1-1
v_call: TRBV7-8
cdr3_nt: TGTGCCAGCAGCGTACAGATACAGAGCATCTTT
cdr3_aa: CASSVQIQSIF

clone_size: .
d_call: .
j_call: TRBJ2-1
v_call: TRBV6-1
cdr3_nt: TGTGCCAGCAGTGAAAATGAGCAGTTCTTC
cdr3_aa: CASSENEQFF

clone_size: few
d_call: .
j_call: TRBJ2-2
v_call: TRBV9
cdr3_nt: TGTGCCAGCAGCCCCCTGGGCGGCTCGAACACCGGGGAGCTGTTTTTT
cdr3_aa: CASSPLGGSNTGELFF

clone_size: few
d_call: TRBD2
j_call: TRBJ2-4
v_call: TRBV20-1
cdr3_nt: TGCAGTGCTAACCGGGAGGGCATTCAGTACTTC
cdr3_aa: CSANREGIQYF

clone_size: .
d_call: .
j_call: TRBJ2-7
v_call: TRBV7-9
cdr3_nt: TGTGCCAGCAGCTTACCCGGACTGCCCACCTCCTACGAGCAGTACTTC
cdr3_aa: CASSLPGLPTSYEQYF

clone_size: .
d_call: .
j_call: TRBJ1-5
v_call: TRBV28
cdr3_nt: TGTGCCAGCAGTTTAGAGGATCAGCCCCAGCATTTT
cdr3_aa: CASSLEDQPQHF

clone_size: few
d_call: TRBD1
j_call: TRBJ1-6
v_call: TRBV23-1
cdr3_nt: TGCGCCAGCAGTCAACCCGGACAGGGGGGGAATAATTCACCCCTCCACTTT
cdr3_aa: CASSQPGQGGNNSPLHF

clone_size: few
d_call: .
j_call: TRBJ2-7
v_call: TRBV7-2
cdr3_nt: TGTGCCAGCAGCGAACAGGGAATTTCGTCCTACGAGCAGTACTTC
cdr3_aa: CASSEQGISSYEQYF

clone_size: .
d_call: .
j_call: TRBJ2-3
v_call: TRBV15
cdr3_nt: TGTGCCACCAGCTTACAGCGGCACACAGATACGCAGTATTTT
cdr3_aa: CATSLQRHTDTQYF

clone_size: .
d_call: TRBD1
j_call: TRBJ2-7
v_call: TRBV7-2
cdr3_nt: TGTGCCAGCAGCTCCGCGGACAGGGACGAGCAGTACTTC
cdr3_aa: CASSSADRDEQYF

clone_size: .
d_call: TRBD2
j_call: TRBJ2-1
v_call: TRBV6-4
cdr3_nt: TGTGCCAGCAGTGACAACGGCGGGGGGGCAGCTAGTGAGCAGTTCTTC
cdr3_aa: CASSDNGGGAASEQFF

clone_size: few
d_call: TRBD1
j_call: TRBJ1-2
v_call: TRBV6-5
cdr3_nt: TGTGCCAGCAAGACAGGGCCATACCCTGGGGGCTACACCTTC
cdr3_aa: CASKTGPYPGGYTF

clone_size: .
d_call: TRBD2
j_call: TRBJ2-5
v_call: TRBV5-6
cdr3_nt: TGTGCCAGCAGCTTAGGACTAGCTGGCCAAGAGACCCAGTACTTC
cdr3_aa: CASSLGLAGQETQYF

clone_size: few
d_call: .
j_call: TRBJ2-5
v_call: TRBV19
cdr3_nt: TGTGCCAGTAGTATGACGGGGTCCCAAGAGACCCAGTACTTC
cdr3_aa: CASSMTGSQETQYF

clone_size: .
d_call: .
j_call: TRBJ2-7
v_call: TRBV7-2
cdr3_nt: TGTGCCAGCAGCTTAGTTAGGGCTTCCTACGAGCAGTACTTC
cdr3_aa: CASSLVRASYEQYF

clone_size: few
d_call: TRBD2
j_call: TRBJ2-5
v_call: TRBV11-2
cdr3_nt: TGTGCCAGCAGCCCCTGGGGGGGGCAAGAGACCCAGTACTTC
cdr3_aa: CASSPWGGQETQYF

clone_size: .
d_call: .
j_call: TRBJ1-1
v_call: TRBV6-1
cdr3_nt: TGTGCCAGCAAGAGCCCAGTGAACACTGAAGCTTTCTTT
cdr3_aa: CASKSPVNTEAFF

clone_size: .
d_call: .
j_call: TRBJ2-5
v_call: TRBV7-2
cdr3_nt: TGTGCCAGCAGCGCGGACGGTTACAGGACCCAGTACTTC
cdr3_aa: CASSADGYRTQYF

clone_size: few
d_call: .
j_call: TRBJ2-3
v_call: TRBV4-1
cdr3_nt: TGCGCCAGCAGCCCACAACGGCTCGGGGGCACAGATACGCAGTATTTT
cdr3_aa: CASSPQRLGGTDTQYF

clone_size: few
d_call: .
j_call: TRBJ2-2
v_call: TRBV13
cdr3_nt: TGTGCCAGCAGCCAACGGAGTCCCGGGGAGCTGTTTTTT
cdr3_aa: CASSQRSPGELFF

clone_size: .
d_call: .
j_call: TRBJ1-5
v_call: TRBV28
cdr3_nt: TGTGCCAGCACTCCAATGATAGAGGTAATCCCTCAGCCCCAGCATTTT
cdr3_aa: CASTPMIEVIPQPQHF

clone_size: few
d_call: .
j_call: TRBJ2-7
v_call: TRBV18
cdr3_nt: TGTGCCAGCTCACCACCGAGCTCATCCTACGAGCAGTACTTC
cdr3_aa: CASSPPSSSYEQYF

clone_size: few
d_call: .
j_call: TRBJ2-1
v_call: TRBV6-5
cdr3_nt: TGTGCCAGCAGGGGTCATGGGGGGGGCCTTGAGCAGTTCTTC
cdr3_aa: CASRGHGGGLEQFF

clone_size: .
d_call: .
j_call: TRBJ1-6
v_call: TRBV6-5
cdr3_nt: TGTGCCAGCAGTTACTTAACAGAGGCACCCCTCCACTTT
cdr3_aa: CASSYLTEAPLHF

clone_size: .
d_call: .
j_call: TRBJ1-6
v_call: TRBV2
cdr3_nt: TGTGCCATCCAGCGACCCCCGAGGGGCTCCTATAATTCACCCCTCCACTTT
cdr3_aa: CAIQRPPRGSYNSPLHF

clone_size: few
d_call: .
j_call: TRBJ2-5
v_call: TRBV21-1
cdr3_nt: TGTGCCAGCAGCAATCCGGGACAGGGTACGACCCAGTACTTC
cdr3_aa: CASSNPGQGTTQYF

clone_size: .
d_call: TRBD1
j_call: TRBJ2-1
v_call: TRBV28
cdr3_nt: TGTGCCAGCAGTTTCGGACAGGGACTGTTCTACAATGAGCAGTTCTTC
cdr3_aa: CASSFGQGLFYNEQFF

clone_size: .
d_call: TRBD1
j_call: TRBJ1-5
v_call: TRBV7-2
cdr3_nt: TGTGCCAGCAGCTTAGTAGCAGGGGGCAATTCCTATAGCAATCAGCCCCAGCATTTT
cdr3_aa: CASSLVAGGNSYSNQPQHF

clone_size: .
d_call: TRBD1
j_call: TRBJ1-3
v_call: TRBV4-3
cdr3_nt: TGCGCCAGCAGCCAGGGGACAGGGGGCTCAGCGGCTGGAAACACCATATATTTT
cdr3_aa: CASSQGTGGSAAGNTIYF

clone_size: .
d_call: .
j_call: TRBJ2-5
v_call: TRBV29-1
cdr3_nt: TGCAGCGTTCGGCCAGGGGAGACCCAGTACTTC
cdr3_aa: CSVRPGETQYF

clone_size: .
d_call: .
j_call: TRBJ2-5
v_call: TRBV7-3
cdr3_nt: TGTGCCAGCAGCCAGTCCGGGACTGAAGAGACCCAGTACTTC
cdr3_aa: CASSQSGTEETQYF